This record concerns one T cell receptor (beta chain) sequence. The sample is drawn from a study of human T cells and chemical hapten exposure. Researchers extracted total RNA from unfractionated whole blood. V gave up 6 bases and J gave up 4 bases; unmatched junction bases: 4. CDR1 is ENHRY and CDR2 is SYGVKD in the germline V gene. The CDR3 runs to 13 residues. One entry per CDR3 protein, called by TCRdb with MiXCR from the 5' RACE reads. The profile shows around 82,000 distinct CDR3 sequences, about 8.4% of them singletons. The sequence came from a male donor in good health. This chain connects TRBV10-3 to TRBJ1-1, with 8 bases lining up with TRBD1. CDR3 sequence (DNA): TGTGCCATCAGCAGCACAGGGGGCACTGAAGCTTTCTTT. It translates to CAISSTGGTEAFF.